Listed below are T cell receptor beta chains from one sample, sequenced in a study of cytomegalovirus exposure and HLA in healthy donors. Sequencing used immunoSEQ multiplex PCR; TCRdb keeps in-frame clones, though not all of them. This repertoire comprises some 76,000 clones; its ten largest clones make up roughly 0.8%. Sequencing was carried out using PBMCs. The receptors come from a boy aged 5-17 years in good health and CMV-seronegative. Both conserved end residues are part of each CDR3. The order of the fields is J gene, D gene, V gene, CDR3 DNA, CDR3 protein. The D gene is left open where the match is weak.

J gene: TRBJ2-5; D gene: TRBD2; V gene: TRBV5-5; CDR3 DNA: TGTGCCAGCAGCTTGGCTCTAGCGGGCGGGCAAGAGACCCAGTACTTC; CDR3 protein: CASSLALAGGQETQYF
J gene: TRBJ2-3; D gene: NA; V gene: TRBV7-9; CDR3 DNA: TGTGCCAGCAGCCCTAGACTACGTAAAGATACGCAGTATTTT; CDR3 protein: CASSPRLRKDTQYF
J gene: TRBJ2-5; D gene: NA; V gene: TRBV18; CDR3 DNA: TGTGCCAGCTCACCACCGGTTGGCTCAACAGGGCAAGAGACCCAGTACTTC; CDR3 protein: CASSPPVGSTGQETQYF
J gene: TRBJ2-7; D gene: NA; V gene: TRBV4-3; CDR3 DNA: TGCGCCAGCAGCCAAGAAGGGGCAGGGGACGCCTACGAGCAGTACTTC; CDR3 protein: CASSQEGAGDAYEQYF
J gene: TRBJ1-2; D gene: NA; V gene: TRBV11-2; CDR3 DNA: TGTGCCAGCAGCCCAGCCCTAGACGGACTCTATGGCTACACCTTC; CDR3 protein: CASSPALDGLYGYTF
J gene: TRBJ1-5; D gene: NA; V gene: TRBV4-1; CDR3 DNA: TGCGCCAGCAGCCAAGATAATAGCAATCAGCCCCAGCATTTT; CDR3 protein: CASSQDNSNQPQHF
J gene: TRBJ1-2; D gene: TRBD1; V gene: TRBV4-1; CDR3 DNA: TGCGCCAGCAGCCAAGGCGACAGGGGGGGCGGAGGCTACACCTTC; CDR3 protein: CASSQGDRGGGGYTF
J gene: TRBJ2-3; D gene: TRBD2; V gene: TRBV19; CDR3 DNA: TGTGCCAGTAGTATGATTGGGACTAGCGGAGATACGCAGTATTTT; CDR3 protein: CASSMIGTSGDTQYF
J gene: TRBJ2-5; D gene: TRBD2; V gene: TRBV10-1; CDR3 DNA: TGCGCCAGCAGTGAGTGGCTAGCGGGAGGTCCTCAAGAGACCCAGTACTTC; CDR3 protein: CASSEWLAGGPQETQYF
J gene: TRBJ2-1; D gene: NA; V gene: TRBV19; CDR3 DNA: TGTGCCAGTAGCCTAATGGGGGCAAGCGGCGACAATGAGCAGTTCTTC; CDR3 protein: CASSLMGASGDNEQFF
J gene: TRBJ2-3; D gene: NA; V gene: TRBV9; CDR3 DNA: TGTGCCAGCAGCATTAGCTACGGGACAGATACGCAGTATTTT; CDR3 protein: CASSISYGTDTQYF
J gene: TRBJ1-2; D gene: TRBD1; V gene: TRBV9; CDR3 DNA: TGTGCCAGCAGCACACCGGGACAGGGCAGTGGCTACACCTTC; CDR3 protein: CASSTPGQGSGYTF
J gene: TRBJ2-7; D gene: NA; V gene: TRBV27; CDR3 DNA: TGTGCCAGCAGTAGGGGAACAGCCTCCTACGAGCAGTACTTC; CDR3 protein: CASSRGTASYEQYF
J gene: TRBJ1-3; D gene: NA; V gene: TRBV19; CDR3 DNA: TGTGCCACCCTGGACAGATTTGGAAACACCATATATTTT; CDR3 protein: CATLDRFGNTIYF
J gene: TRBJ2-1; D gene: TRBD1; V gene: TRBV6-1; CDR3 DNA: TGTGCTACTGGGAGGTCCGGGACAGGGGGCGATGAGCAGTTCTTC; CDR3 protein: CATGRSGTGGDEQFF
J gene: TRBJ2-1; D gene: TRBD2; V gene: TRBV13; CDR3 DNA: TGTGCCAGCAGCCTAGACCCTCTAGCGGGAGGGACGCAGTTCTTC; CDR3 protein: CASSLDPLAGGTQFF
J gene: TRBJ2-3; D gene: TRBD2; V gene: TRBV7-2; CDR3 DNA: TGTGCCAGCAGCTTTACGGCGGGAGGCTCAGATACGCAGTATTTT; CDR3 protein: CASSFTAGGSDTQYF
J gene: TRBJ2-1; D gene: TRBD1; V gene: TRBV5-1; CDR3 DNA: TGCGCCAGCAGCACGGGACAGTTATACAATGAGCAGTTCTTC; CDR3 protein: CASSTGQLYNEQFF
J gene: TRBJ1-1; D gene: TRBD1; V gene: TRBV9; CDR3 DNA: TGTGCCAGCAGCGTAGCGAAGGGGGCGAACACTGAAGCTTTCTTT; CDR3 protein: CASSVAKGANTEAFF
J gene: TRBJ2-5; D gene: TRBD2; V gene: TRBV23-1; CDR3 DNA: TGCGCCAGCAGTCACCCCGGGAGGGCAAAGCGGGAGACCCAGTACTTC; CDR3 protein: CASSHPGRAKRETQYF
J gene: TRBJ2-3; D gene: TRBD2; V gene: TRBV19; CDR3 DNA: TGTGCCAGTAGTATCGGCGGGGGGCACACAGATACGCAGTATTTT; CDR3 protein: CASSIGGGHTDTQYF
J gene: TRBJ2-7; D gene: NA; V gene: TRBV2; CDR3 DNA: TGTGCCAGCAGGGGTATGGGGGGCGAGCAGTACTTC; CDR3 protein: CASRGMGGEQYF
J gene: TRBJ2-1; D gene: TRBD2; V gene: TRBV29-1; CDR3 DNA: TGCAGCGTAGCGGGGGGGCCGATAATCAATGAGCAGTTCTTC; CDR3 protein: CSVAGGPIINEQFF
J gene: TRBJ1-3; D gene: NA; V gene: TRBV5-1; CDR3 DNA: TGCGCCAGCAGCTTGGCCAACGGGAACACCATATATTTT; CDR3 protein: CASSLANGNTIYF
J gene: TRBJ1-2; D gene: TRBD1; V gene: TRBV2; CDR3 DNA: TGTGCCAGCAGTGAAACCCCCCAGGGGGATGGCTACACCTTC; CDR3 protein: CASSETPQGDGYTF
J gene: TRBJ2-7; D gene: NA; V gene: TRBV25-1; CDR3 DNA: TGTGCCAGCAGTGAAATAGGAGAACAGGAGTTTGCCTACGAGCAGTACTTC; CDR3 protein: CASSEIGEQEFAYEQYF
J gene: TRBJ1-2; D gene: NA; V gene: TRBV6-1; CDR3 DNA: TGTGCCAGCAGTGAGGAGCATCTGGTCCCCTATGGCTACACCTTC; CDR3 protein: CASSEEHLVPYGYTF
J gene: TRBJ1-1; D gene: NA; V gene: TRBV7-2; CDR3 DNA: TGTGCCAGCAGCTTAGCGATCGGGGTGGGTACTGAAGCTTTCTTT; CDR3 protein: CASSLAIGVGTEAFF
J gene: TRBJ2-1; D gene: TRBD2; V gene: TRBV10-3; CDR3 DNA: TGTGCCATCAGCCCCATAGCTAGCGGCTACAATGAGCAGTTCTTC; CDR3 protein: CAISPIASGYNEQFF
J gene: TRBJ1-2; D gene: TRBD1; V gene: TRBV4-2; CDR3 DNA: TGTGCCAGCAGCCAAGGAGAGGGACAGGGGTCGGGGGGCTACACCTTC; CDR3 protein: CASSQGEGQGSGGYTF
J gene: TRBJ2-3; D gene: TRBD2; V gene: TRBV19; CDR3 DNA: TGTGCCAGTAGTCCTCGAGATAGCGGGGGAAGCACAGATACGCAGTATTTT; CDR3 protein: CASSPRDSGGSTDTQYF
J gene: TRBJ2-2; D gene: TRBD1; V gene: TRBV5-1; CDR3 DNA: TGCGCCAGCATCCTCGGACAGGGCAACACCGGGGAGCTGTTTTTT; CDR3 protein: CASILGQGNTGELFF
J gene: TRBJ1-2; D gene: NA; V gene: TRBV1; CDR3 DNA: TGCACCAGCAGCCAAGGTTGCCAGGTGGAAACCTTC; CDR3 protein: CTSSQGCQVETF
J gene: TRBJ1-3; D gene: TRBD1; V gene: TRBV5-8; CDR3 DNA: TGTGCCAGCAGCGGGGGGACAGCTGGAAACACCATATATTTT; CDR3 protein: CASSGGTAGNTIYF
J gene: TRBJ2-5; D gene: TRBD2; V gene: TRBV25-1; CDR3 DNA: TGTGCCAGCAGTCCCCTGGGGGGGCAAGAGACCCAGTACTTC; CDR3 protein: CASSPLGGQETQYF
J gene: TRBJ2-7; D gene: NA; V gene: TRBV4-1; CDR3 DNA: TGCGCCAGCAGCCAAGATACAGTCTCCTACGAGCAGTACTTC; CDR3 protein: CASSQDTVSYEQYF
J gene: TRBJ2-5; D gene: NA; V gene: TRBV9; CDR3 DNA: TGTGCCAGCAGCGTAGGAGGACAATTGGGGGAGACCCAGTACTTC; CDR3 protein: CASSVGGQLGETQYF
J gene: TRBJ1-2; D gene: TRBD1; V gene: TRBV5-1; CDR3 DNA: TGCGCCAGCAGCACAGGGGGCCTACCCTATGGCTACACCTTC; CDR3 protein: CASSTGGLPYGYTF
J gene: TRBJ1-2; D gene: NA; V gene: TRBV5-1; CDR3 DNA: TGCGCCAGCAGCTTGGAGGGAGGGAACTATGGCTACACCTTC; CDR3 protein: CASSLEGGNYGYTF
J gene: TRBJ1-5; D gene: NA; V gene: TRBV4-1; CDR3 DNA: TGCGCCAGCAGCCAGGCCCGGGGGGATAGCAATCAGCACCAGCATTTT; CDR3 protein: CASSQARGDSNQHQHF
J gene: TRBJ1-2; D gene: NA; V gene: TRBV7-9; CDR3 DNA: TGTGCCAGCAGCTCCCCGTTTAGCACTAACTATGGCTACACCTTC; CDR3 protein: CASSSPFSTNYGYTF
J gene: TRBJ1-1; D gene: NA; V gene: TRBV7-7; CDR3 DNA: TGTGCCAGCAGCCCAATCCTCGACAGCAACACTGAAGCTTTCTTT; CDR3 protein: CASSPILDSNTEAFF
J gene: TRBJ1-2; D gene: NA; V gene: TRBV6-5; CDR3 DNA: TGTGCCAGCGTACGTGACAGGTTTGGTCATGGCTACACCTTC; CDR3 protein: CASVRDRFGHGYTF
J gene: TRBJ1-3; D gene: TRBD1; V gene: TRBV4-1; CDR3 DNA: TGCGCCAGCAGCCACCGGACAGGACCTGGTGGAAACACCATATATTTT; CDR3 protein: CASSHRTGPGGNTIYF
J gene: TRBJ1-1; D gene: TRBD1; V gene: TRBV29-1; CDR3 DNA: TGCAGCGTCGGACAGGGGACATCAGAAGCTTTCTTT; CDR3 protein: CSVGQGTSEAFF
J gene: TRBJ2-7; D gene: NA; V gene: TRBV21-1; CDR3 DNA: TGTGCCAGCAGCAAAGCCGCAGGGGGTGTCATGCAGGGCGAGCAGTACTTC; CDR3 protein: CASSKAAGGVMQGEQYF
J gene: TRBJ2-5; D gene: NA; V gene: TRBV9; CDR3 DNA: TGTGCCAGCAGCTTCTCTAGCGTAGGGGAGACCCAGTACTTC; CDR3 protein: CASSFSSVGETQYF
J gene: TRBJ1-1; D gene: NA; V gene: TRBV9; CDR3 DNA: TGTGCCAGCAGCGGAGCCGGGACCGGGACTCTTGAAGCTTTCTTT; CDR3 protein: CASSGAGTGTLEAFF
J gene: TRBJ2-1; D gene: TRBD2; V gene: TRBV18; CDR3 DNA: TGTGCCAGCTCATCTTCCGGGACTAGCGGGGGGGTCGGTGAGCAGTTCTTC; CDR3 protein: CASSSSGTSGGVGEQFF
J gene: TRBJ2-1; D gene: TRBD2; V gene: TRBV7-9; CDR3 DNA: TGTGCCAGCAGCTCGGGGGGGGACTTCTACAATGAGCAGTTCTTC; CDR3 protein: CASSSGGDFYNEQFF